This T cell receptor (beta chain) was documented in a study of cytomegalovirus exposure and HLA in healthy donors. Study results and limitations: Cytomegalovirus-associated TCR beta chains were listed, numbering 150 to 200.

In the case of this clone: Its target is unknown. Additional DNA sequences in this sample encode the identical CDR3.

With 3 bases removed from V and 1 base from J, the gap between germline ends came to 7 bases. The CDR3 runs 13 residues. CDR1 MDHEN and CDR2 SYDVKM come from the germline V gene. PCR employed 60 Vbeta and 13 Jbeta primers. Sequenced by immunoSEQ multiplex PCR; TCRdb stores in-frame clones only, minus some. The data hold 150,000 to 200,000 clones, with around 83% observed a single time. Sequenced material: PBMCs. The chain combines TRBV28 with TRBJ2-7, with D possibly being TRBD2 (5 bases). This TCR derives from a girl aged 2-10 years in good health and CMV-seropositive. The CDR3 protein is CASSLPGSYEQYF. The CDR3 region has the DNA TGTGCCAGCAGTTTGCCGGGGTCCTACGAGCAGTACTTC.